One sample yielded the 23 T cell receptor beta chains listed below, sequenced in a study of blood T cell repertoires in COVID-19. Using immunoSEQ multiplex PCR, the repertoire was profiled, and TCRdb retains in-frame clones only, with some absent. Here the sample spans 100,000 to 150,000 clones, about 89% being singletons. Specimen: peripheral blood. These receptors were collected from a woman in her seventies with COVID-19, enrolled during active disease.

Written as DNA, the CDR3 is TGTGCCAGTAGTTCGGGACAGGGTTATTCAGATACGCAGTATTTT. It yields the protein CASSSGQGYSDTQYF. V gene TRBV19 combines with J gene TRBJ2-3, with 9 nucleotides matching TRBD1. The V gene end was trimmed by 5 bases and the J gene end by 4 bases; junction bases not matched to a gene: 7. In germline, CDR1 is LNHDA, CDR2 SQIVND (reference sequence). The CDR3 has 15 residues.

The CDR3 is CASSAGAVRANVLTF. The CDR3 DNA reads TGTGCCAGCTCAGCGGGGGCTGTAAGGGCCAACGTCCTGACTTTC. V gene TRBV18 combines with J gene TRBJ2-6; tentatively, D is TRBD2 (7 bases). V was clipped by 5 bases and J by 5 bases, with 13 bases between them. This CDR3 spans 15 amino acids. Germline CDR1 and CDR2: KGHSH and LQKENI.

This rearrangement joins TRBV7-8 to TRBJ1-5; no definite D call. The CDR3 contains 14 residues. The germline V and J ends were trimmed by 5 bases and 5 bases, with 13 bases remaining between them. Germline V CDR1 and CDR2: SGHVS, FQNEAQ. CDR3 DNA: TGTGCCAGCAGCCTCCAAGGAGGACATCAGCCCCAGCATTTT. This encodes CASSLQGGHQPQHF.

As DNA, the CDR3 is TGTGCCAGCAGCCCCCGGGACAGGGTTTCAGAGCAGTACTTC. This encodes CASSPRDRVSEQYF. The rearrangement joins TRBV7-6 to TRBJ2-7, with TRBD1 identical over 9 bases. The CDR3 is made up of 14 amino acids. J lost 7 bases, V lost 5 bases, and 9 bases had no gene match. Germline CDR1 is SGHVS and CDR2 is FNYEAQ.

The rearrangement uses TRBV13 and TRBJ1-1; 7 bases map to TRBD1. Germline V gene data show CDR1 as PRHDT and CDR2 as FYEKMQ (reference sequence). Trimming took 0 bases from V and 9 from J; bases not matched to a gene: 13. This CDR3 is built from 16 residues. The CDR3 nucleotides read TGTGCCAGCAGCTTAGGGCGGAACAGCGGACAGGAAAAAGCTTTCTTT. This codes for CASSLGRNSGQEKAFF.

The chain carries TRBV5-1 and TRBJ1-3, with D tentatively TRBD1 (6 bases). The V gene's germline CDR1 is SGHRS and CDR2 YFSETQ. The germline V and J ends were trimmed by 0 bases and 7 bases, with 11 bases remaining between them. CDR3 size: 14 residues. The CDR3, as DNA: TGCGCCAGCAGCTTGGAAGGGACAACGAACACCATATATTTT. This gives the protein CASSLEGTTNTIYF. The full variable domain, completed using reference TRBV5-1 and TRBJ1-3, is KAGVTQTPRYLIKTRGQQVTLSCSPISGHRSVSWYQQTPGQGLQFLFEYFSETQRNKGNFPGRFSGRQFSNSRSEMNVSTLELGDSALYLCASSLEGTTNTIYFGEGSWLTVV.

V is TRBV5-5 and J is TRBJ1-1; the D is unclear. The ends were cut back, 2 bases at V and 7 bases at J, with 21 bases in the middle. Germline CDR1 and CDR2: SGHKS and YYEKEE (reference sequence). The CDR3 totals 16 residues. The CDR3 DNA is TGTGCCAGCAGCTTAGTAGTGAGTGTCATCTCATATGAAGCTTTCTTT. This encodes CASSLVVSVISYEAFF. The whole variable domain, remainder taken from reference TRBV5-5 and TRBJ1-1, is DAGVTQSPTHLIKTRGQQVTLRCSPISGHKSVSWYQQVLGQGPQFIFQYYEKEERGRGNFPDRFSARQFPNYSSELNVNALLLGDSALYLCASSLVVSVISYEAFFGQGTRLTVV.

The CDR3 region is CASSREDEKLFF. The CDR3 DNA follows: TGTGCCAGCAGCCGAGAAGATGAAAAACTGTTTTTT. The rearrangement joins TRBV7-9 to TRBJ1-4; D uncertain. Germline V gene sequence: CDR1 SEHNR, CDR2 FQNEAQ (reference sequence). The V end lost 5 bases, the J end lost 6 bases, and 7 bases lay between the germline ends. The CDR3 covers 12 residues.

The V gene is TRBV18, the J gene TRBJ2-1; D is ambiguous. V lost 2 bases, J lost 8 bases, and 4 bases lay in between. This CDR3 spans 11 amino acids. Looked up from germline, CDR1 is KGHSH and CDR2 is LQKENI. The CDR3 spells CASSPGHEQFF. As DNA, the CDR3 is TGTGCCAGCTCACCAGGGCATGAGCAGTTCTTC.

V usage is TRBV6-5 and J usage is TRBJ1-1; 8 bases are shared with TRBD1. V dropped 7 bases and J dropped 8; count of bases not matched to a gene: 9. The germline V gene encodes CDR1 MNHEY and CDR2 SVGAGI. The CDR3 runs to 13 residues. As DNA, the CDR3 is TGTGCCAGCACCGCATCCGGGACAGGAGAAGCTTTCTTT. Translating it yields CASTASGTGEAFF.

This clone was detected only once. The gene calls are TRBV5-1 and TRBJ1-1, with D hard to call. Germline lookup yields CDR1 SGHRS and CDR2 YFSETQ. This CDR3 region has 16 residues. Trimming took off 0 bases at V and 7 bases at J, with 19 bases between the two ends. CDR3 nucleotide sequence: TGCGCCAGCAGCTTGGTCCGGGATCCGGGTACATATGAAGCTTTCTTT. Protein: CASSLVRDPGTYEAFF.

The J gene is TRBJ2-7, the V gene TRBV19; 9 bases match TRBD2. V gave up 3 bases and J gave up 3 bases; unmatched junction bases: 12. This CDR3 has 17 residues. CDR1 is LNHDA, CDR2 SQIVND, per germline (reference sequence). The CDR3 nucleotides read TGTGCCAGTAGTATGAAGGTAGAAGCGGGGGGACTCTACGAGCAGTACTTC. This encodes CASSMKVEAGGLYEQYF.

Here the CDR3 reads CAINGGGTGDGGYTF. In DNA form, the CDR3 reads TGTGCCATCAACGGAGGAGGGACAGGGGATGGCGGCTACACCTTC. V is TRBV10-3 and J is TRBJ1-2; 10 bases are shared with TRBD1. CDR3 size: 15 residues. Germline trimming cut 7 bases from V and 8 bases from J; bases unmatched to any gene: 13. Germline V gives CDR1 ENHRY, CDR2 SYGVKD.

The chain employs TRBV7-9 and TRBJ1-1; tentative D call: TRBD1 (5 bases). The CDR3 totals 15 residues. Trimming left V 6 bases short and J 0 bases short, with 14 bases between. Looked up from germline, CDR1 is SEHNR and CDR2 is FQNEAQ (reference sequence). The CDR3 DNA follows: TGTGCCAGCAGGTTACGGGGGAACATGAACACTGAAGCTTTCTTT. Translated: CASRLRGNMNTEAFF.

This clone was seen just once. The gene calls are TRBV5-6 and TRBJ1-1; TRBD1 is a possible D gene (5 bases). The V and J ends lost 7 bases and 2 bases respectively, with 12 bases between them. There are 13 residues in the CDR3. Germline loops: CDR1 SGHDT, CDR2 YYEEEE. The CDR3 nucleotides are TGTGCCAGCGACGGCGGGGGTAACACTGAAGCTTTCTTT. It codes for CASDGGGNTEAFF.

This clone was recorded a few times. The chain joins TRBV5-1 to TRBJ2-3; 9 nucleotides align to TRBD2. The CDR3 is 18 residues long. Germline V lookup: CDR1 SGHRS, CDR2 YFSETQ. The J segment lost 1 base and the V segment lost 4 bases, leaving 13 bases of the junction unmatched. CDR3 amino acids: CASSRPGLATGGTDTQYF. The CDR3 DNA is TGCGCCAGCAGCCGACCGGGACTAGCAACAGGGGGCACAGATACGCAGTATTTT.

The chain has TRBV7-2 and TRBJ1-5, with TRBD1 matching over 10 bases. This CDR3 is built from 15 residues. Germline V gene data show CDR1 as SGHTA and CDR2 as FQGNSA. V lost 5 bases to trimming and J lost 8 bases; unmatched junction nucleotides: 9. CDR3 sequence (DNA): TGTGCCAGCAGCGGGACAGGGGCCCCGGAAGAGCCCCAGCATTTT. This translates into CASSGTGAPEEPQHF.

The chain combines TRBV3-1 (or the pseudogene TRBV3-2) with TRBJ2-7; TRBD1 agrees at 10 bases. The V and J ends lost 4 bases and 2 bases, in that order; junction bases with no gene match: 5. Germline V gene lookup returns CDR1 LGHDT and CDR2 YNNKEL (reference sequence). The length of the CDR3 is 15 residues. The chain's CDR3 is CASSPGTGVAYEQYF. CDR3 sequence (DNA): TGTGCCAGCAGCCCCGGGACAGGGGTTGCCTACGAGCAGTACTTC.

The V and J genes are TRBV7-9 and TRBJ2-7; D perhaps matches TRBD1 (6 bases). CDR3 length: 15 residues. CDR1 is SEHNR, CDR2 FQNEAQ, per germline (reference sequence). With 1 base removed from V and 5 bases from J, the gap between germline ends came to 15 bases. The DNA for the CDR3 is TGTGCCAGCAGCTTAGGGGGGCTCCGAGTAGACGAGCAGTACTTC. Amino acid sequence: CASSLGGLRVDEQYF.

V gene TRBV7-2 combines with J gene TRBJ1-1; perhaps TRBD1 as D (6 bases). This CDR3 region has 14 residues. Germline-derived CDR1 and CDR2 are SGHTA and FQGNSA. Between the trimmed V and J ends, which lost 6 bases and 1 base, there was a span of 12 bases. CDR3 in amino acids: CASSFYRANTEAFF. The CDR3 DNA is TGTGCCAGCAGTTTTTACAGGGCGAACACTGAAGCTTTCTTT.

The chain combines TRBV6-1 with TRBJ1-5; perhaps TRBD1 as D (6 bases). Trimming left V 1 base short and J 3 bases short, with 10 bases between. The CDR3 totals 15 residues. CDR1 is MNHNS, CDR2 SASEGT, per germline. CDR3 nucleotides: TGTGCCAGCAGTGAAGGAGGGGGTTACAATCAGCCCCAGCATTTT. This codes for CASSEGGGYNQPQHF.

The chain combines TRBV7-9 with TRBJ1-2, with D maybe TRBD1 (6 bases). This CDR3 region has 15 residues. Between the trimmed V and J ends, which lost 5 bases and 4 bases, there was a span of 17 bases. Germline values: CDR1 SEHNR, CDR2 FQNEAQ (reference sequence). The CDR3 sequence: CASSTPQGFGYGYTF. The CDR3 bases are TGTGCCAGCAGCACGCCACAGGGCTTTGGCTATGGCTACACCTTC.

The rearrangement links TRBV10-3 to TRBJ2-7, with D tentatively TRBD2 (5 bases). The CDR3 covers 16 residues. Trimming took 1 base from V and 2 from J, leaving 15 bases between them. The germline gives CDR1 ENHRY, CDR2 SYGVKD. The chain's CDR3 is CAISEFNPGITYEQYF. The DNA of the CDR3 is TGTGCCATCAGTGAGTTTAATCCGGGGATAACCTACGAGCAGTACTTC.